The clone carrying this T cell receptor (beta chain) is classed as medium-sized. The target antigen is unknown. The CDR3 has 13 amino acids. V lost 5 bases and J 5 bases, leaving 12 bases between the germline ends. Per the germline V gene, CDR1 is SGHTA and CDR2 is FQGTGA. This entry comes from a study of OX40 agonist ivuxolimab in advanced cancers. The overall study: The treatment was a fully human IgG2 OX40 agonist, ivuxolimab. The dose-escalation group included hepatocellular carcinoma, melanoma, renal cell carcinoma and head and neck cancer. Subjects had a mean age of about 60 years, with a range of roughly 20 to 79; around 80% were male.

Broader study findings: CD8+ T cells showed, on average, more clonal expansion than CD4+ cells.

The assay was immunoSEQ multiplex PCR, and TCRdb's table has in-frame clones only and misses some. The table has about 46,000 clones, approximately 80% seen once. Source: CD4+ or CD8+ T cells sorted from blood, taken in a trial of the OX40 agonist ivuxolimab. The chain links TRBV7-3 to TRBJ2-5; D remains unclear. This clonotype originated in an adult with an advanced solid tumor such as melanoma, head and neck, liver or kidney cancer. This CDR3 reads CASSLSLGETQYF. The DNA of the CDR3 is TGTGCCAGCAGCCTATCTCTAGGGGAGACCCAGTACTTC.